The present TCR beta chain was sequenced within a study of blood T cell repertoires in COVID-19. The overall study: Samples came from the United States, Italy and Spain, spanning acute and convalescent COVID-19.

Trimming took 0 bases from V and 4 from J; bases not matched to a gene: 5. Germline V gives CDR1 GTSNPN, CDR2 SVGIG (reference sequence). There are 14 residues in the CDR3. Clones were sequenced by immunoSEQ multiplex PCR, and TCRdb holds only the in-frame ones, with some missing. Among tens of thousands of clones listed, about 83% were seen once. The TCR was taken from an older woman with acute or convalescent COVID-19. The rearrangement links TRBV30 to TRBJ2-5; TRBD2 agrees at 7 bases. The sequenced sample consisted of peripheral blood. CDR3 sequence (DNA): TGTGCCTGGAGTGTCGGTGGGGAGGGAGAGACCCAGTACTTC. Translated: CAWSVGGEGETQYF.